The entry below gives a single T cell receptor (beta chain) sequence along with its context. The assay was immunoSEQ multiplex PCR, and TCRdb's table has in-frame clones only and misses some. Found here are approximately 290,000 clones, about 90% of them singletons; the top ten hold roughly 11%. Germline V gene data show CDR1 as SGHRS and CDR2 as YFSETQ. The trim removed 3 bases at V and 2 bases at J, leaving 10 bases unmatched. The length of the CDR3 is 18 residues. This record comes from a study of blood T cell repertoires in COVID-19. The origin of this receptor is a woman aged 30 to 39 with COVID-19, enrolled during active disease. The chain employs TRBV5-1 and TRBJ2-7; 14 nucleotides match TRBD2. Sequences were obtained from peripheral blood. The chain's CDR3 is CASSSETSGGATPYEQYF. CDR3 in DNA: TGCGCCAGCAGCTCCGAGACTAGCGGGGGGGCCACCCCCTACGAGCAGTACTTC.